This T cell receptor beta chain was identified during a study of blood T cell repertoires in COVID-19. In the study overall: PBMCs, B-cell-depleted T cells, or T cells were the source of the cDNA or gDNA that made up the material.

Germline V gives CDR1 KGHSH, CDR2 LQKENI. The ends lost 0 bases at V and 5 bases at J; junction bases unmatched: 4. The CDR3 runs 15 residues. Per the authors' pipeline: Amplifying reference gene primers gave estimates of nucleated cell counts. Measured with immunoSEQ multiplex PCR; TCRdb has only the in-frame clones, and not every one. From that table come the V and J calls and clone size; the DNA was used to work out D and trimming. This sample has 150,000 to 200,000 clones, with roughly 86% found just once. J is TRBJ2-1 and V is TRBV18; 7 bases line up with TRBD1. Source material: peripheral blood. This sequence originates from a young man with acute or convalescent COVID-19. CDR3 amino acids: CASSPPITGDNEQFF. DNA of the CDR3: TGTGCCAGCTCACCACCGATAACAGGGGACAATGAGCAGTTCTTC. Drawing the rest from reference TRBV18 and TRBJ2-1, the complete variable domain is NAGVMQNPRHLVRRRGQEARLRCSPMKGHSHVYWYRQLPEEGLKFMVYLQKENIIDESGMPKERFSAEFPKEGPSILRIQQVVRGDSAAYFCASSPPITGDNEQFFGPGTRLTVL.